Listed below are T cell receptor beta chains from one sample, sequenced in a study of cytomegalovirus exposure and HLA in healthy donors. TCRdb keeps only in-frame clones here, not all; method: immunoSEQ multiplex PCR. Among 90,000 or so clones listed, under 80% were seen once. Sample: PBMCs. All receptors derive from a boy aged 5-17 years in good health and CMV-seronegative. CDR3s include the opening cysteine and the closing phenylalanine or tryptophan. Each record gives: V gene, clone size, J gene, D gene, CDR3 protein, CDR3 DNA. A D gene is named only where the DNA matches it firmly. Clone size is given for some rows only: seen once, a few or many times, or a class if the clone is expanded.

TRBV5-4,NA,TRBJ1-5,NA,CASSSDSSNQPQHF,TGTGCCAGCAGCTCGGACAGCAGCAATCAGCCCCAGCATTTT
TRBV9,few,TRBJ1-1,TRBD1,CASSPDRGTEAFF,TGTGCCAGCAGTCCGGACAGGGGCACTGAAGCTTTCTTT
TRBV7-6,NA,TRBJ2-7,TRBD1,CASSSGAGGADEQYF,TGTGCCAGCAGCTCGGGGGCAGGGGGCGCGGACGAGCAGTACTTC
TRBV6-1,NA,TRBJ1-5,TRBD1,CASSGQGYSNQPQHF,TGTGCCAGCAGTGGACAGGGGTATAGCAATCAGCCCCAGCATTTT
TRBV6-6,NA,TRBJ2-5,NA,CASSQDSFYQETQYF,TGTGCCAGCAGTCAGGACAGCTTTTACCAAGAGACCCAGTACTTC
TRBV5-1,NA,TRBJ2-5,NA,CASSSMVWAGGETQYF,TGCGCCAGCAGCTCGATGGTTTGGGCCGGCGGGGAGACCCAGTACTTC
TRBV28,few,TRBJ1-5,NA,CASNPPWGGQPQHF,TGTGCCAGCAACCCCCCTTGGGGGGGACAGCCCCAGCATTTT
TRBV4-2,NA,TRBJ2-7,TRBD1,CASSQDPTGGYEQYF,TGTGCCAGCAGCCAAGACCCGACAGGGGGCTACGAGCAGTACTTC
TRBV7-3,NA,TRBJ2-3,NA,CASSLTGADTQYF,TGTGCCAGCAGCTTAACAGGGGCAGATACGCAGTATTTT
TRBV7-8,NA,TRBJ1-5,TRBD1,CASSPDRGQPQHF,TGTGCCAGCAGCCCTGACAGGGGCCAGCCCCAGCATTTT
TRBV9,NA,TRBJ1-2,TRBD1,CASSGQGARGYTF,TGTGCCAGCAGCGGACAGGGGGCACGAGGCTACACCTTC
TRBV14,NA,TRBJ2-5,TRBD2,CASRGIGEGQETQYF,TGTGCCTCCCGAGGGATAGGGGAGGGTCAAGAGACCCAGTACTTC
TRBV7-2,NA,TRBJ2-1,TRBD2,CASSLRLAGVYNEQFF,TGTGCCAGCAGCCTACGACTAGCGGGGGTCTACAATGAGCAGTTCTTC
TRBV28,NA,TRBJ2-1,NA,CASSLSGGNEQFF,TGTGCCAGCAGTTTATCAGGTGGTAATGAGCAGTTCTTC
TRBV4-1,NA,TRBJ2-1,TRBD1,CASSRDRDRENEQFF,TGCGCCAGCAGCCGCGACCGGGACAGGGAAAATGAGCAGTTCTTC
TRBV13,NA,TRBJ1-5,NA,CASRPPEGSPPHSNQPQHF,TGTGCCAGCAGGCCCCCCGAGGGAAGTCCCCCCCATAGCAATCAGCCCCAGCATTTT
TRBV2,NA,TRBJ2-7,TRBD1,CASRETGPSSLEQYF,TGTGCCAGCAGGGAGACAGGGCCCTCATCTTTGGAGCAGTACTTC
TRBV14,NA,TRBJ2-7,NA,CASSQFRGLRYEQYF,TGTGCCAGCAGCCAATTTCGGGGTCTACGCTACGAGCAGTACTTC
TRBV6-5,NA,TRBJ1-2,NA,CASKLTDTYGYTF,TGTGCCAGCAAACTGACAGATACCTATGGCTACACCTTC
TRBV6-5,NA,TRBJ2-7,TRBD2,CASSYFAGLASYEQYF,TGTGCCAGCAGTTACTTCGCGGGACTAGCGAGCTACGAGCAGTACTTC
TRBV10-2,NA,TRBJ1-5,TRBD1,CASSGTGENQPQHF,TGCGCCAGCAGTGGGACAGGGGAGAATCAGCCCCAGCATTTT
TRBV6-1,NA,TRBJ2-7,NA,CASSEAFQYEQYF,TGTGCCAGCAGTGAAGCGTTTCAATACGAGCAGTACTTC
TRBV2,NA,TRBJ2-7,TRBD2,CASSESSSGSSYEQYF,TGTGCCAGCAGTGAATCGTCCAGCGGGAGCTCCTACGAGCAGTACTTC
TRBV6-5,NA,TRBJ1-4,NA,CASSYNSFNEKLFF,TGTGCCAGCAGTTACAACAGCTTTAATGAAAAACTGTTTTTT
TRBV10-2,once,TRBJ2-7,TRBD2,CASSEWLAGAASEQYF,TGCGCCAGCAGTGAGTGGTTAGCGGGGGCCGCCAGCGAGCAGTACTTC
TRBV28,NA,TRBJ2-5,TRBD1,CASSLGTGGVETQYF,TGTGCCAGCAGTTTAGGGACAGGGGGCGTGGAGACCCAGTACTTC
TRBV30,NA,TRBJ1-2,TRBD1,CAWSRFRTGGDGYTF,TGTGCCTGGAGTAGATTTCGGACAGGGGGCGATGGCTACACCTTC
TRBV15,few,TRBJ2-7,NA,CATSRDDQSHSYEQYF,TGTGCCACCAGCAGAGATGATCAGTCCCACTCCTACGAGCAGTACTTC
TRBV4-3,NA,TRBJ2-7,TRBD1,CASSQEGDSVYEQYF,TGCGCCAGCAGCCAAGAAGGGGACAGCGTCTACGAGCAGTACTTC
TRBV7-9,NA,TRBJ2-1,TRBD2,CASRGLAGYNEQFF,TGTGCCAGCAGGGGACTAGCTGGGTACAATGAGCAGTTCTTC
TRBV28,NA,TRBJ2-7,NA,CASKGGLTYEQYF,TGTGCCAGTAAAGGGGGACTAACCTACGAGCAGTACTTC
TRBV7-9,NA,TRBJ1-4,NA,CASSGAVGEKLFF,TGTGCCAGCAGCGGAGCGGTGGGGGAAAAACTGTTTTTT
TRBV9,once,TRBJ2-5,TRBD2,CASSAGTSGSRGQYF,TGTGCCAGCAGCGCCGGGACTAGCGGGAGTCGGGGCCAGTACTTC
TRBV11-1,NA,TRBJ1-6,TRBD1,CASSLGQGRNSPLHF,TGTGCCAGCAGCTTAGGACAGGGGAGGAATTCACCCCTCCACTTT
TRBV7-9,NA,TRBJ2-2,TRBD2,CASSLAGANTGELFF,TGTGCCAGCAGTCTAGCGGGGGCGAACACCGGGGAGCTGTTTTTT
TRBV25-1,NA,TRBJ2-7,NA,CASSEISGSKEYF,TGTGCCAGCAGTGAAATCAGCGGTTCGAAGGAGTACTTC
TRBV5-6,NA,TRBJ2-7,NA,CASSRGTVYEQYF,TGTGCCAGCAGCCGGGGGACTGTCTACGAGCAGTACTTC
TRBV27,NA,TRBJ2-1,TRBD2,CASSSSGRGQFF,TGTGCCAGCAGTTCCAGCGGGAGAGGGCAGTTCTTC
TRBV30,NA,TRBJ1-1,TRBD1,CARTGGPYTEAFF,TGTGCACGGACAGGGGGCCCGTACACTGAAGCTTTCTTT
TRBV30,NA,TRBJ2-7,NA,CAWTGPVGGYYEQYF,TGTGCCTGGACGGGCCCCGTCGGAGGATACTACGAGCAGTACTTC
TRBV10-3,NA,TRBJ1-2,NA,CAISGRDYGYTF,TGTGCCATCAGCGGCAGGGACTATGGCTACACCTTC
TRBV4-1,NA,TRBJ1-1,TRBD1,CASSHHRGTEAFF,TGCGCCAGCAGCCATCACAGGGGAACTGAAGCTTTCTTT
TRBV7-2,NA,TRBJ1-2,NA,CASKRWTVDYGYTF,TGTGCCAGCAAAAGGTGGACAGTGGACTATGGCTACACCTTC
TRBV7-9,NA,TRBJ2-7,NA,CASSFHTSYEQYF,TGTGCCAGCAGCTTCCACACGTCCTACGAGCAGTACTTC
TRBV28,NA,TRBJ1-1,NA,CASTPRMNTEAFF,TGTGCCAGCACCCCTAGGATGAACACTGAAGCTTTCTTT
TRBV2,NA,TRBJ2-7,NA,CASSDTIPYEQYF,TGTGCCAGCAGTGATACAATACCCTACGAGCAGTACTTC
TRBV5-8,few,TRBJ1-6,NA,CASSPEGAPGNSPLHF,TGTGCCAGCAGCCCCGAAGGGGCGCCTGGGAATTCACCCCTCCACTTT
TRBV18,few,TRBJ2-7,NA,CASSPTRGSYEQYF,TGTGCCAGCTCACCGACGCGAGGAAGCTACGAGCAGTACTTC
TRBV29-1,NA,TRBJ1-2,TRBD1,CSVEQSGRQGPANYGYTF,TGCAGCGTTGAGCAATCAGGACGACAGGGTCCGGCTAACTATGGCTACACCTTC
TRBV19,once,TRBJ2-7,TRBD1,CASSSGTGGYEQYF,TGTGCCAGTAGCTCCGGGACAGGGGGCTACGAGCAGTACTTC
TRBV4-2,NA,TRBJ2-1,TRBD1,CASSQQGASEQFF,TGTGCCAGCAGCCAACAGGGGGCTAGTGAGCAGTTCTTC
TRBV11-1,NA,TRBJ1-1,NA,CASSLTAAMNTEAFF,TGTGCCAGCAGCTTGACTGCAGCTATGAACACTGAAGCTTTCTTT
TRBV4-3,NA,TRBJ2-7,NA,CASSQEGDSSYEQYF,TGCGCCAGCAGCCAAGAGGGGGACTCCTCCTACGAGCAGTACTTC
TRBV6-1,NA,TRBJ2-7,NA,CASSVNRAYEQYF,TGTGCCAGCAGTGTCAACAGGGCCTACGAGCAGTACTTC
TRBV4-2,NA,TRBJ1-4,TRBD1,CASSQVAGGELNEKLFF,TGTGCCAGCAGCCAAGTTGCAGGGGGCGAGTTAAATGAAAAACTGTTTTTT
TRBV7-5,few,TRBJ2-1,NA,CARSLVLSGGLLPTNEQFF,TGTGCCAGAAGCTTAGTTCTTAGCGGGGGGCTTCTGCCTACCAATGAGCAGTTCTTC
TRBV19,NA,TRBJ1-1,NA,CASSIQNTEAFF,TGTGCCAGTAGTATTCAGAACACTGAAGCTTTCTTT